This T cell receptor beta chain was identified during a study of T cells in localized non-small cell lung cancer. The study, taken as a whole, reports: The highest T cell clonality was in uninvolved adjacent lung, above tumor. Adjacent lung tissue had a median roughly 52 of the top 100 clones found in the tumor. Tumor samples were not multi-region, leaving intratumor heterogeneity unexcluded.

Germline CDR1 MGHRA, CDR2 YSYEKL. The CDR3 is 16 residues long. Trimming shortened V by 3 bases and J by 2 bases, and 15 bases separated the two germline ends. As regards this clone: Its antigen is unidentified.

Generated by immunoSEQ multiplex PCR, the TCRdb table keeps only in-frame clones and is missing some. The sample lists 40,000 to 50,000 clones, around nine tenths occurring once. The chain is built from TRBV4-1 and TRBJ2-3, with D maybe TRBD2 (6 bases). The material was peripheral blood, obtained before any cancer treatment. The origin of this receptor is an older female donor with stage I squamous cell lung carcinoma. The DNA for the CDR3 is TGCGCCAGCAGCCAGACCCTAGCGCCCCCCACAGATACGCAGTATTTT. It specifies CASSQTLAPPTDTQYF.